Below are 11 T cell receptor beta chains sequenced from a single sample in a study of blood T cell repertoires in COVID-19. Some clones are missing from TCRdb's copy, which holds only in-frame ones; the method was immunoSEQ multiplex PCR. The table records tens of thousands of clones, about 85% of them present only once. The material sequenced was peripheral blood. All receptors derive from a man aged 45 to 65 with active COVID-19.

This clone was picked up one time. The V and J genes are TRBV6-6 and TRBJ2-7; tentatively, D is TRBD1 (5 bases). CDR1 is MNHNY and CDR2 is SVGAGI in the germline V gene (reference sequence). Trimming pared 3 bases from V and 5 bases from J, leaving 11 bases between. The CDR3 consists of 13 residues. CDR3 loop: CASSYNGHDEQYF. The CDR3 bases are TGTGCCAGCAGTTATAACGGACACGACGAGCAGTACTTC.

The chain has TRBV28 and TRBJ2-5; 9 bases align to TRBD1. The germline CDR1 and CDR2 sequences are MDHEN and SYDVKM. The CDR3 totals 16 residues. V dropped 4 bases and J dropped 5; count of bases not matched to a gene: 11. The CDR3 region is CASSSYRDRVRETQYF. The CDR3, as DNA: TGTGCCAGCAGTTCCTACCGGGACAGGGTTAGGGAGACCCAGTACTTC.

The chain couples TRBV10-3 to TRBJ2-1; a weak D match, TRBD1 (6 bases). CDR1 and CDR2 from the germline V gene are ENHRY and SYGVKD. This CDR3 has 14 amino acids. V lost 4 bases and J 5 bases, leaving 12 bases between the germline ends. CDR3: CAISVRDTDNEQFF. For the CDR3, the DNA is TGTGCCATCAGTGTCCGGGACACAGACAATGAGCAGTTCTTC.

The CDR3 loop reads CASTHPGNTIYF. DNA of the CDR3: TGCGCCAGCACACACCCCGGAAACACCATATATTTT. The V gene is TRBV4-1, the J gene TRBJ1-3, with D unclear. Germline-derived CDR1 and CDR2 are MGHRA and YSYEKL. The CDR3 runs 12 residues. Trimming took 7 bases from V and 4 from J, leaving 8 bases between them.

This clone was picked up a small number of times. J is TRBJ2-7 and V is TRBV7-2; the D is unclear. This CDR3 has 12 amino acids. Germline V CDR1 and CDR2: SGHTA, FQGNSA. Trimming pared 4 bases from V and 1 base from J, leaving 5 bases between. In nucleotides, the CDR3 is TGTGCCAGCAGCTCGAGATCCTACGAGCAGTACTTC. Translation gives CASSSRSYEQYF.

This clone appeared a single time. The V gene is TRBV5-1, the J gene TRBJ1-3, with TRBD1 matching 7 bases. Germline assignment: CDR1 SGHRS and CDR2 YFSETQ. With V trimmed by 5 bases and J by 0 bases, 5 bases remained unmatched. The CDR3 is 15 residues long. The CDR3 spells CASSSGTVSGNTIYF. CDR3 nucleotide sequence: TGCGCCAGCAGTAGCGGGACAGTCTCTGGAAACACCATATATTTT.

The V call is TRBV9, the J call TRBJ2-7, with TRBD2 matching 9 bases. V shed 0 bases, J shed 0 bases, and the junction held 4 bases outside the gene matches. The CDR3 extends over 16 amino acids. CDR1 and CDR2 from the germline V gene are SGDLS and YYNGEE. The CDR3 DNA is TGTGCCAGCAGCGTAGGAGCAGCGGGGGGCTCCTACGAGCAGTACTTC. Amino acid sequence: CASSVGAAGGSYEQYF.

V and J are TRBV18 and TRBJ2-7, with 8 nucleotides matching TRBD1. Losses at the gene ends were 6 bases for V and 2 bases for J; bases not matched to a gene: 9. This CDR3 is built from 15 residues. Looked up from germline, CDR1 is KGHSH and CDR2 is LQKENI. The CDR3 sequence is CASSFGQGRTYEQYF. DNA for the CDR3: TGTGCCAGCTCGTTCGGACAGGGACGGACCTACGAGCAGTACTTC.

The CDR3 loop reads CASGSPLGSSYEQYF. The CDR3 bases are TGTGCCAGCGGATCGCCTTTGGGCAGCTCCTACGAGCAGTACTTC. The V call is TRBV6-5, the J call TRBJ2-7; D not resolved. Between the trimmed V and J ends, which lost 8 bases and 0 bases, there was a span of 17 bases. Germline values: CDR1 MNHEY, CDR2 SVGAGI. The CDR3 runs to 15 residues.

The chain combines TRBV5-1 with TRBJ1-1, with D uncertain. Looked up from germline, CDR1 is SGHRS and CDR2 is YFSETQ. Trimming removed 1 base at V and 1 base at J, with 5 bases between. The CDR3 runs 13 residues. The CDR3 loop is CASSLTANTEAFF. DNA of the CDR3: TGCGCCAGCAGCTTGACAGCGAACACTGAAGCTTTCTTT.

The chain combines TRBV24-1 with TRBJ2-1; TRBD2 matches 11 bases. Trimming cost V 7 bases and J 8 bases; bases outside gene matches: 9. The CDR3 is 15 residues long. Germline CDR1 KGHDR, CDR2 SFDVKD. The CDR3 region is CATSHRTSGLDEQFF. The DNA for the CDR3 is TGTGCCACCAGCCATCGGACTAGCGGGTTAGATGAGCAGTTCTTC.